Following are 23 T cell receptor beta chains from one sample sequenced in a study of blood T cells in healthy people across ages. Alongside a J-beta primer mix, a sample-barcoded 5' primer served in a second PCR lasting roughly 7 to 11 cycles. TCRdb re-called the 5' RACE reads with MiXCR, one entry per CDR3 protein. The data show more than 800,000 distinct CDR3 sequences, 45% seen once. Sequenced: blood. The receptors stem from a woman aged 60 to 75 in good health.

This CDR3 is CASSQGSRSGGSSYEQYF. CDR3 sequence (DNA): TGTGCCAGCAGCCAAGGGAGCCGTAGCGGAGGGAGCTCCTACGAGCAGTACTTC. The chain recombines TRBV14 with TRBJ2-7, with D perhaps TRBD2 (6 bases). Germline V gene lookup returns CDR1 SGHDN and CDR2 FVKESK. The CDR3 covers 18 residues. Trimming left V 1 base short and J 0 bases short, with 19 bases between.

This clonotype was observed a handful of times. The CDR3 loop is CASSSERTGRSEQYF. CDR3 in DNA: TGTGCCAGCAGCTCCGAACGGACAGGGCGGTCCGAGCAGTACTTC. The chain joins TRBV5-6 to TRBJ2-7; TRBD1 matches 8 bases. Trimming at V came to 3 bases and at J to 6 bases, leaving 11 bases not matched to a gene. Germline-derived CDR1 and CDR2 are SGHDT and YYEEEE. This CDR3 comprises 15 residues.

The chain carries TRBV11-1 and TRBJ1-2; D gene ambiguous. Looked up from germline, CDR1 is SGHAT and CDR2 is FQDESV (reference sequence). The CDR3 sequence is 13 residues long. Trimming removed 5 bases at V and 0 bases at J, with 7 bases between. The CDR3 protein is CASSGEANYGYTF. CDR3 bases: TGTGCCAGCAGCGGAGAAGCTAACTATGGCTACACCTTC. Combining the CDR3 with reference TRBV11-1 and TRBJ1-2 gives the whole variable domain EAEVAQSPRYKITEKSQAVAFWCDPISGHATLYWYRQILGQGPELLVQFQDESVVDDSQLPKDRFSAERLKGVDSTLKIQPAELGDSAMYLCASSGEANYGYTFGSGTRLTVV.

This clonotype came up a few times. This sequence joins TRBV7-9 and TRBJ1-5; the D is unclear. Trimming left V 1 base short and J 6 bases short, with 13 bases between. The V gene's germline CDR1 is SEHNR and CDR2 FQNEAQ (reference sequence). There are 15 residues in the CDR3. The CDR3 loop reads CASSLDRGVGQPQHF. CDR3 nucleotide sequence: TGTGCCAGCAGCTTAGATCGGGGAGTGGGTCAGCCCCAGCATTTT.

This clonotype was recorded many times. This chain uses TRBV25-1 with TRBJ2-5; TRBD2 agrees at 8 bases. The CDR3 has 12 amino acids. Germline V gene data show CDR1 as MGHDK and CDR2 as SYGVNS. Unmatched junction bases numbered 2, after V lost 7 bases and J lost 4 bases. The CDR3 loop reads CASTAGVETQYF. The CDR3 DNA sequence: TGTGCCAGCACAGCGGGAGTAGAGACCCAGTACTTC.

The J gene is TRBJ2-1, the V gene TRBV4-2, with 8 bases matching TRBD2. V was pared by 3 bases and J by 15 bases, with 10 bases of the junction left unmatched. Germline lookup yields CDR1 LGHNA and CDR2 YNFKEQ. The CDR3 is made up of 13 amino acids. The CDR3 here is CASSHDAGGLAFF. The CDR3 coding sequence is TGTGCCAGCAGCCACGATGCGGGAGGTCTGGCGTTCTTC.

This clonotype was counted a single time. The chain joins TRBV10-3 to TRBJ1-4, with D unresolved. CDR1 and CDR2 (germline): ENHRY, SYGVKD. Between the trimmed V and J ends, which lost 8 bases and 4 bases, there was a span of 11 bases. The CDR3 has 13 amino acids. This chain's CDR3 is CAIRRNSNEKLFF. The CDR3 DNA is TGTGCCATCCGAAGGAACAGTAATGAAAAACTGTTTTTT.

This chain connects TRBV5-1 to TRBJ2-1; D possibly corresponds to TRBD2 (6 bases). Germline V gene lookup returns CDR1 SGHRS and CDR2 YFSETQ. This CDR3 is 16 amino acids long. V gave up 3 bases and J gave up 0 bases, with 13 bases separating them. Here the CDR3 reads CASSSRDGSSYNEQFF. The CDR3 nucleotides are TGCGCCAGCAGCTCTCGGGACGGGAGCTCCTACAATGAGCAGTTCTTC.

This chain uses TRBV12-3 or TRBV12-4 with TRBJ1-2, with D possibly TRBD1 on 6 matching bases. The CDR3 loop spans 15 amino acids. Trimming cost V 2 bases and J 3 bases, with 13 bases left between them. CDR3 coding DNA: TGTGCCAGCAGTTTAAAGGGACATGAGGACTATGGCTACACCTTC. It specifies CASSLKGHEDYGYTF.

The genes are TRBV27 and TRBJ2-5; D possibly corresponds to TRBD2 (5 bases). The CDR3 consists of 15 residues. V was shortened by 4 bases and J by 4 bases, with 16 bases between the two germline ends. The germline V gene encodes CDR1 MNHEY and CDR2 SMNVEV (reference sequence). DNA of the CDR3: TGTGCCAGCAGTTCCATAATCACGGGGAGAGAGACCCAGTACTTC. Encoded protein: CASSSIITGRETQYF.

As concerns this clonotype: One end of the junction fails to match germline, which may point to a read error. This sequence joins TRBV24-1 and TRBJ1-1; D might be TRBD1 (5 bases). This CDR3 is 14 amino acids long. The germline V gene has CDR1 KGHDR and CDR2 SFDVKD. The CDR3 here is CAASAGGSNTEAFF. The CDR3, as DNA: TGTGCCGCCAGTGCTGGGGGATCGAACACTGAAGCTTTCTTT.

This clonotype was seen more than once but under ten times. This chain connects TRBV5-1 to TRBJ2-1, with 10 bases that match TRBD2. The trim removed 2 bases at V and 7 bases at J, leaving 12 bases unmatched. Per germline, CDR1 SGHRS and CDR2 YFSETQ. The CDR3 has 17 residues. This chain's CDR3 is CASSLAGGIDAGNEQFF. The DNA for the CDR3 is TGCGCCAGCAGCTTAGCGGGAGGGATTGATGCGGGTAATGAGCAGTTCTTC.

This clonotype has more than one count but fewer than ten. The J gene is TRBJ2-1, the V gene TRBV7-2; D unclear. The germline gives CDR1 SGHTA, CDR2 FQGNSA. CDR3 length: 14 amino acids. The germline V and J ends were trimmed by 7 bases and 10 bases, with 20 bases remaining between them. The CDR3 reads CASTSRKSAPEQFF. For the CDR3, the DNA is TGTGCCAGCACCTCTCGCAAGTCTGCGCCCGAGCAGTTCTTC.

The rearrangement uses TRBV27 and TRBJ2-3, with TRBD2 identical over 13 bases. The CDR3 totals 16 residues. The V gene end was trimmed by 5 bases and the J gene end by 2 bases; junction bases not matched to a gene: 4. Per the germline V gene, CDR1 is MNHEY and CDR2 is SMNVEV (reference sequence). In DNA form, the CDR3 reads TGTGCCAGCAGTCCAACTAGCGGGAGGGTCACAGATACGCAGTATTTT. It yields the protein CASSPTSGRVTDTQYF.

The rearrangement links TRBV20-1 to TRBJ1-2; the match to TRBD1 covers 9 bases. The V gene's germline CDR1 is DFQATT and CDR2 SNEGSKA (reference sequence). J was trimmed by 8 bases and V by 5 bases; bases with no gene match: 12. This CDR3 contains 14 residues. The chain's CDR3 is CSASPLGQGWGYTF. The CDR3 DNA reads as TGCAGTGCTTCCCCATTGGGACAGGGCTGGGGCTACACCTTC.

The rearrangement links TRBV7-9 to TRBJ2-2, with D tentatively TRBD1 (5 bases). Germline V lookup: CDR1 SEHNR, CDR2 FQNEAQ (reference sequence). This CDR3 comprises 16 residues. V was pared by 4 bases and J by 0 bases, with 12 bases between. The CDR3 DNA reads as TGTGCCAGCAGCTCCCAGACAGACCCGAACACCGGGGAGCTGTTTTTT. It translates to CASSSQTDPNTGELFF.

J is TRBJ1-6 and V is TRBV11-2; unclear D gene. The CDR3 length is 14 residues. CDR1 is SGHAT and CDR2 is FQNNGV in the germline V gene. Deletions cut 1 base from V and 5 bases from J, with 6 bases between. CDR3 in DNA: TGTGCCAGCAGCTTAGTATGGGATAATTCACCCCTCCACTTT. Translating it yields CASSLVWDNSPLHF.

This clonotype was recorded a few times. The CDR3 DNA follows: TGCAGTGCTATTGGGCGGAGTACCTACGAGCAGTACTTC. This codes for CSAIGRSTYEQYF. V usage is TRBV20-1 and J usage is TRBJ2-7; D not certain. The CDR3 consists of 13 residues. V gave up 4 bases and J gave up 2 bases, with 12 bases separating them. Germline CDR1 is DFQATT and CDR2 is SNEGSKA (reference sequence).

A word on this clonotype: One end of the junction does not line up with germline, which may come from a read error. The chain is built from TRBV30 and TRBJ2-3; tentatively, D is TRBD2 (5 bases). CDR3 length: 11 amino acids. Germline CDR1 reads GTSNPN; CDR2 reads SVGIG (reference sequence). The CDR3 here is CAGSEADTQYF. The CDR3 DNA is TGTGCCGGGAGTGAGGCAGATACGCAGTATTTT.

The chain uses TRBV5-5 and TRBJ2-1, with 11 bases lining up with TRBD1. The CDR3 spans 17 residues. The germline CDR1 and CDR2 sequences are SGHKS and YYEKEE (reference sequence). J lost 4 bases, V lost 5 bases, and 11 bases had no gene match. Written as DNA, the CDR3 is TGTGCCAGCAGTCCGGACAGGGGGCAAGGAGAATACAATGAGCAGTTCTTC. Residues: CASSPDRGQGEYNEQFF.

The rearrangement joins TRBV27 to TRBJ1-2, with D unclear. The CDR3 has 12 residues. Germline values: CDR1 MNHEY, CDR2 SMNVEV (reference sequence). V was clipped by 6 bases and J by 3 bases, with 8 bases between them. The CDR3 protein is CASRAPDYGYTF. The DNA of the CDR3 is TGTGCCAGCAGGGCGCCGGACTATGGCTACACCTTC.

The chain is built from TRBV25-1 and TRBJ2-7; D might be TRBD2 (5 bases). Between the trimmed V and J ends, which lost 2 bases and 7 bases, there was a span of 18 bases. Germline CDR1 MGHDK, CDR2 SYGVNS. The CDR3 runs 15 residues. DNA for the CDR3: TGTGCCAGCAGTGAAGTTGCGGGTCAAGTCAATGAGCAGTACTTC. Translation gives CASSEVAGQVNEQYF.

This clonotype was seen a few times. The chain combines TRBV7-8 with TRBJ2-7; 10 nucleotides match TRBD2. J was trimmed by 0 bases and V by 5 bases; bases with no gene match: 7. This CDR3 is 16 amino acids long. Germline loops: CDR1 SGHVS, CDR2 FQNEAQ. This chain's CDR3 is CASSPTSGRGSYEQYF. The CDR3 DNA sequence: TGTGCCAGCAGCCCGACCAGCGGGAGGGGCTCCTACGAGCAGTACTTC.